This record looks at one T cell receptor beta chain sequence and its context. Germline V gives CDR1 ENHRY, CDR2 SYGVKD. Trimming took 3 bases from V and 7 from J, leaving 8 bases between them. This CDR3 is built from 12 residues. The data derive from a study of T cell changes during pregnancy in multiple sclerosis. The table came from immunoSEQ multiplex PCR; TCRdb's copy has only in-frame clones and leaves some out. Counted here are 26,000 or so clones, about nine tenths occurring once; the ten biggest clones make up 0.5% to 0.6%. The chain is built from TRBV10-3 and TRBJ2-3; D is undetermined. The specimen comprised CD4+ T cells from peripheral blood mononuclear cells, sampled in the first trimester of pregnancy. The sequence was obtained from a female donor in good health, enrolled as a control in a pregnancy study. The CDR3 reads CAISDSLNTQYF. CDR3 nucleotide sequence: TGTGCCATCAGTGACTCCCTAAATACGCAGTATTTT.